These 24 T cell receptor beta chains were sequenced from one sample in a study of glioma-infiltrating T cells after dendritic cell vaccination. The method was immunoSEQ multiplex PCR; TCRdb's version includes in-frame clones alone and lacks a portion of them. Here the sample spans roughly 100,000 clones, roughly four fifths being singletons. The specimen was blood, collected before dendritic cell vaccination. The source is a human donor with glioblastoma.

The chain combines TRBV7-9 with TRBJ2-7; D uncertain. Germline assignment: CDR1 SEHNR and CDR2 FQNEAQ (reference sequence). The CDR3 is made up of 14 amino acids. V was clipped by 1 base and J by 0 bases, with 7 bases between them. CDR3 sequence (DNA): TGTGCCAGCAGCTTAGACAGTATCTCCTACGAGCAGTACTTC. Translated: CASSLDSISYEQYF. Drawing the rest from reference TRBV7-9 and TRBJ2-7, the complete variable domain is DTGVSQNPRHKITKRGQNVTFRCDPISEHNRLYWYRQTLGQGPEFLTYFQNEAQLEKSRLLSDRFSAERPKGSFSTLEIQRTEQGDSAMYLCASSLDSISYEQYFGPGTRLTVT.

J is TRBJ1-1 and V is TRBV7-9; no clear D gene. From germline, CDR1 is SEHNR and CDR2 FQNEAQ (reference sequence). Trimming removed 2 bases from V and 2 bases from J, with 9 bases in between. The CDR3 consists of 14 residues. The CDR3: CASSLQAGNTEAFF. The CDR3 nucleotides are TGTGCCAGCAGCTTACAGGCCGGCAACACTGAAGCTTTCTTT.

This sequence joins TRBV2 and TRBJ1-2; 8 bases map to TRBD1. Trimming at V came to 2 bases and at J to 4 bases, leaving 9 bases not matched to a gene. Germline values: CDR1 SNHLY, CDR2 FYNNEI. This CDR3 region has 16 residues. The CDR3 coding sequence is TGTGCCAGCAGTGAATTGGACAGGGCTTCCGGCTATGGCTACACCTTC. This translates into CASSELDRASGYGYTF.

The chain combines TRBV11-2 with TRBJ1-1; maybe TRBD1 (5 bases). Trimming stripped 6 bases from V and 4 bases from J, with 18 bases between. Per the germline V gene, CDR1 is SGHAT and CDR2 is FQNNGV. The CDR3 loop spans 15 amino acids. CDR3 loop: CASSYSRGSGTEAFF. In DNA form, the CDR3 reads TGTGCCAGCAGTTACTCCCGGGGGAGTGGCACTGAAGCTTTCTTT.

This clone was detected once. This chain links TRBV29-1 with TRBJ1-2, with D perhaps matching TRBD1 (6 bases). The CDR3 has 11 residues. V shed 0 bases and J shed 7 bases, with 6 bases lying between them. The germline CDR1 and CDR2 sequences are SQVTM and ANQGSEA. The CDR3 here is CSVEDRGGYTF. The CDR3 DNA is TGCAGCGTTGAAGACAGGGGTGGCTACACCTTC.

The chain carries TRBV4-1 and TRBJ1-4; 7 bases are a match to TRBD1. Germline lookup yields CDR1 MGHRA and CDR2 YSYEKL. CDR3 size: 16 residues. The V and J ends lost 0 bases and 9 bases, in that order; junction bases with no gene match: 10. The CDR3 protein is CASSQDPGQRLKKLFF. In DNA, the CDR3 is TGCGCCAGCAGCCAAGACCCGGGACAGAGATTGAAAAAACTGTTTTTT.

The chain has TRBV9 and TRBJ2-5, with D possibly TRBD2 on 6 matching bases. V was shortened by 0 bases and J by 5 bases, with 14 bases between the two germline ends. CDR1 and CDR2 (germline): SGDLS, YYNGEE. The CDR3 has 15 amino acids. CDR3 region: CASSVVSGEWETQYF. In DNA form, the CDR3 reads TGTGCCAGCAGCGTAGTTTCGGGGGAATGGGAGACCCAGTACTTC.

J is TRBJ1-3 and V is TRBV5-1, with 7 bases lining up with TRBD1. V lost 5 bases and J lost 2; bases outside the gene matches: 4. The CDR3 is 14 residues long. Per the germline V gene, CDR1 is SGHRS and CDR2 is YFSETQ. The chain's CDR3 is CASRSQGAGNTIYF. Written as DNA, the CDR3 is TGCGCCAGCAGATCCCAGGGGGCTGGAAACACCATATATTTT.

The chain is built from TRBV4-1 and TRBJ2-5; 11 bases are shared with TRBD2. The germline CDR1 and CDR2 sequences are MGHRA and YSYEKL. Trimming removed 6 bases from V and 4 bases from J; junction bases left unmatched: 10. The CDR3 extends over 16 amino acids. As DNA, the CDR3 is TGCGCCAGCAGTCAGACCACGGGACTAGCGGTAGAGACCCAGTACTTC. It is translated as CASSQTTGLAVETQYF.

J is TRBJ1-2 and V is TRBV19, with D maybe TRBD1 (6 bases). Per the germline V gene, CDR1 is LNHDA and CDR2 is SQIVND (reference sequence). The CDR3 runs to 13 residues. V was cut by 7 bases and J by 5 bases, with 14 bases left in between. CDR3 sequence (DNA): TGTGCCAGTACCTCCGGGACAACGTATGGCTACACCTTC. Protein sequence: CASTSGTTYGYTF. Based on the CDR3 plus reference TRBV19 and TRBJ1-2, the full variable domain is DGGITQSPKYLFRKEGQNVTLSCEQNLNHDAMYWYRQDPGQGLRLIYYSQIVNDFQKGDIAEGYSVSREKKESFPLTVTSAQKNPTAFYLCASTSGTTYGYTFGSGTRLTVV.

This clone appeared once. The rearrangement uses TRBV6-6 and TRBJ2-7, with TRBD1 matching 9 bases. The CDR3 covers 13 residues. Trimming at V came to 6 bases and at J to 3 bases, leaving 3 bases not matched to a gene. The germline V gene has CDR1 MNHNY and CDR2 SVGAGI (reference sequence). The CDR3 spells CASRKGQGYEQYF. CDR3 nucleotide sequence: TGTGCCAGCAGAAAGGGACAGGGCTACGAGCAGTACTTC.

The chain employs TRBV4-2 and TRBJ1-2; possible D gene TRBD1, 5 bases. CDR3 size: 16 residues. Germline assignment: CDR1 LGHNA and CDR2 YNFKEQ. V lost 0 bases, J lost 2 bases, and 13 bases lay in between. In DNA form, the CDR3 reads TGTGCCAGCAGCCAAGATGGGGGGATCCCCAACTATGGCTACACCTTC. It yields the protein CASSQDGGIPNYGYTF.

The chain uses TRBV6-5 and TRBJ2-7; weak D call: TRBD1 (6 bases). V was clipped by 5 bases and J by 4 bases, with 9 bases between them. From germline, CDR1 is MNHEY and CDR2 SVGAGI. The CDR3 extends over 12 amino acids. CDR3 bases: TGTGCCAGCAGTGGCGGACAGTACGAGCAGTACTTC. Translated: CASSGGQYEQYF.

The sample holds one count of this clone. CDR3 bases: TGTGCCAGCAGCTCCCCCTCAGGGGCCCTTGCTTTCTTT. Amino acid sequence: CASSSPSGALAFF. V and J are TRBV11-2 and TRBJ1-1; D may be TRBD1 (6 bases). The length of the CDR3 is 13 residues. The V end was cut by 4 bases, the J end by 11 bases, with 17 bases between. Germline CDR1 is SGHAT and CDR2 is FQNNGV.

The rearrangement joins TRBV25-1 to TRBJ2-3, with a tentative D call TRBD2 (6 bases). The CDR3 has 15 amino acids. V was cut by 8 bases and J by 2 bases, with 17 bases left in between. Germline CDR1 is MGHDK and CDR2 is SYGVNS. CDR3 sequence (DNA): TGTGCCAGCCTACCCGGTGGGGGGAACACAGATACGCAGTATTTT. As protein: CASLPGGGNTDTQYF. The entire variable domain, with the rest obtained from reference TRBV25-1 and TRBJ2-3, is as follows: EADIYQTPRYLVIGTGKKITLECSQTMGHDKMYWYQQDPGMELHLIHYSYGVNSTEKGDLSSESTVSRIRTEHFPLTLESARPSHTSQYLCASLPGGGNTDTQYFGPGTRLTVL.

This clone was seen a few times. CDR3 nucleotide sequence: TGTGCCAGCAGCGTAAATAGCGACAGGGGAGGCGAGTACTTC. This sequence encodes CASSVNSDRGGEYF. V gene TRBV9 combines with J gene TRBJ2-7; 8 nucleotides align to TRBD1. This CDR3 has 14 residues. The J segment lost 11 bases and the V segment lost 1 base, leaving 11 bases of the junction unmatched. Germline V gives CDR1 SGDLS, CDR2 YYNGEE.

V usage is TRBV6-6 and J usage is TRBJ1-2, with D perhaps matching TRBD1 (6 bases). V was pared by 0 bases and J by 6 bases, with 11 bases between. Germline-derived CDR1 and CDR2 are MNHNY and SVGAGI (reference sequence). CDR3 length: 14 residues. CDR3 in amino acids: CASSYSGAGDGYTF. The CDR3 DNA reads TGTGCCAGCAGTTACTCGGGCGCAGGGGATGGCTACACCTTC.

V and J are TRBV7-9 and TRBJ2-7; 10 positions match TRBD1. J lost 3 bases, V lost 4 bases, and 3 bases had no gene match. CDR1 is SEHNR, CDR2 FQNEAQ, per germline (reference sequence). The CDR3 covers 14 residues. In nucleotides, the CDR3 is TGTGCCAGCAGCTCCGGGACAGGGGTCTACGAGCAGTACTTC. As protein: CASSSGTGVYEQYF.

The chain combines TRBV4-1 with TRBJ1-1; D is unclear. V shed 6 bases and J shed 4 bases, with 15 bases lying between them. This CDR3 region has 14 residues. Germline loops: CDR1 MGHRA, CDR2 YSYEKL. In DNA form, the CDR3 reads TGCGCCAGCAGGTCGGATGGAGGGTCCACTGAAGCTTTCTTT. The encoded protein is CASRSDGGSTEAFF.

The chain employs TRBV7-8 and TRBJ1-4; 7 positions match TRBD1. V lost 5 bases to trimming and J lost 8 bases; unmatched junction nucleotides: 8. Germline V gene lookup returns CDR1 SGHVS and CDR2 FQNEAQ. The CDR3 extends over 14 amino acids. The CDR3 coding sequence is TGTGCCAGCAGCCCCCAACAGGGGCGGGAAAAACTGTTTTTT. This sequence encodes CASSPQQGREKLFF.

V usage is TRBV29-1 and J usage is TRBJ1-6; TRBD1 agrees at 7 bases. This CDR3 is 14 amino acids long. Looked up from germline, CDR1 is SQVTM and CDR2 is ANQGSEA. The DNA of the CDR3 is TGCACCCCGCGGGGGGGACAGTATAATTCACCCCTCCACTTT. It is translated as CTPRGGQYNSPLHF.

This clone was seen a single time. V and J are TRBV30 and TRBJ2-7, with D perhaps matching TRBD2 (5 bases). Trimming took 2 bases from V and 5 from J, leaving 13 bases between them. The germline V gene encodes CDR1 GTSNPN and CDR2 SVGIG (reference sequence). The CDR3 extends over 13 amino acids. CDR3 region: CAWSTSGNNEQYF. For the CDR3, the DNA is TGTGCCTGGAGTACCTCGGGGAACAACGAGCAGTACTTC.

V is TRBV5-1 and J is TRBJ1-4; 7 bases are a match to TRBD1. Germline-derived CDR1 and CDR2 are SGHRS and YFSETQ. This CDR3 has 14 amino acids. V shed 6 bases, J shed 7 bases, and the junction held 9 bases outside the gene matches. The CDR3, as DNA: TGCGCCAGCACCTTAGGGGGCCCGGGTGAAAAACTGTTTTTT. Amino acid sequence: CASTLGGPGEKLFF.

The chain recombines TRBV11-2 with TRBJ2-1, with a tentative D call TRBD2 (6 bases). Trimming stripped 2 bases from V and 0 bases from J, with 11 bases between. Germline-derived CDR1 and CDR2 are SGHAT and FQNNGV. The CDR3 consists of 16 residues. The CDR3 DNA reads as TGTGCCAGCAGCTTAAGTAGCGGTAGCTCCTACAATGAGCAGTTCTTC. It codes for CASSLSSGSSYNEQFF.